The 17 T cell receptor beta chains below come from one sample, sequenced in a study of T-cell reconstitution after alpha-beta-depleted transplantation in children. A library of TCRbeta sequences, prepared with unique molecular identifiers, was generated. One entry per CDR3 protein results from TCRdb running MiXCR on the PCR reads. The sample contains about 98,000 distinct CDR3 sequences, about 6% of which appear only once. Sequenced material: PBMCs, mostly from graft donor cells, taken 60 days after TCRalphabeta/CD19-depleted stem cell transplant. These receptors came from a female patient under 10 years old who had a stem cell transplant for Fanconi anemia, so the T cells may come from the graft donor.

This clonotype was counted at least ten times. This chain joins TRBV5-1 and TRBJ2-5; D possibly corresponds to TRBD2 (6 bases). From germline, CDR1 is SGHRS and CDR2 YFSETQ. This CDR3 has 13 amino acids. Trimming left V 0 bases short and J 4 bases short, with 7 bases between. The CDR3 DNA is TGCGCCAGCAGCTTGGGGGGAGGAGAGACCCAGTACTTC. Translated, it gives CASSLGGGETQYF.

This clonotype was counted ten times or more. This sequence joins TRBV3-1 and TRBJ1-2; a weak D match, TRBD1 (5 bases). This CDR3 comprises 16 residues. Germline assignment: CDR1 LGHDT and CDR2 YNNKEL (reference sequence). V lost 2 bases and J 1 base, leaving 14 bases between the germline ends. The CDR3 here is CASSQYLRGFNYGYTF. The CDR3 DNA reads TGTGCCAGCAGCCAATATTTACGGGGGTTTAACTATGGCTACACCTTC.

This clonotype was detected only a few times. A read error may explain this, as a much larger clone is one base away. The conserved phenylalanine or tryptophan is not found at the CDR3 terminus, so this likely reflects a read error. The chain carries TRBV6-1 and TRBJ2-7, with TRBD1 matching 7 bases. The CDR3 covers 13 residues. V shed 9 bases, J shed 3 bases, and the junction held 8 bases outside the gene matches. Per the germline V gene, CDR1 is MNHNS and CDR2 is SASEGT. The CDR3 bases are TGTGCCAGTTGGACAGGAAACCGCTACGAGCAGTACTCC. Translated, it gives CASWTGNRYEQYS.

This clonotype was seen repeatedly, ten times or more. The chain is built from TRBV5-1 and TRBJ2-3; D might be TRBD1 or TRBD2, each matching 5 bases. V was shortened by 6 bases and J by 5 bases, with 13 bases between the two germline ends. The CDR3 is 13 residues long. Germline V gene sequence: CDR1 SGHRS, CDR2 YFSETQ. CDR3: CASTRDLQDTQYF. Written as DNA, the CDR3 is TGCGCCAGCACCCGGGACCTTCAAGATACGCAGTATTTT.

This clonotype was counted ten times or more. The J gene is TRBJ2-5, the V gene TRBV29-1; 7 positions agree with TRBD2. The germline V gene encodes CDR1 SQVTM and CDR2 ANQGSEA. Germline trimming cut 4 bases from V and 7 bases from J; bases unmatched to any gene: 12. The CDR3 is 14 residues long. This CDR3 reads CSVAPGRGGGTQYF. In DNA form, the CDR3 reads TGCAGCGTTGCTCCGGGGAGGGGAGGAGGGACCCAGTACTTC.

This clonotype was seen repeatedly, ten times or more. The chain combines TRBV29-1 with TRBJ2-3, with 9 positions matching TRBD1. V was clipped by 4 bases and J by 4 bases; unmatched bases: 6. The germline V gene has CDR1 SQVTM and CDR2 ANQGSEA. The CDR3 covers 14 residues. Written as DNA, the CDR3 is TGCAGCGTTGCGGACAGGGGAGGAGCAGATACGCAGTATTTT. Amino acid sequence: CSVADRGGADTQYF.

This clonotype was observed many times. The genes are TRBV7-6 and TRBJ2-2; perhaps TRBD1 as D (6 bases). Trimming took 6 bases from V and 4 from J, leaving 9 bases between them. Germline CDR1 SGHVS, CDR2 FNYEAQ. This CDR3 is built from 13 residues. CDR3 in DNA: TGTGCCAGCAGATCAGGGGTCACCGGGGAGCTGTTTTTT. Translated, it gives CASRSGVTGELFF.

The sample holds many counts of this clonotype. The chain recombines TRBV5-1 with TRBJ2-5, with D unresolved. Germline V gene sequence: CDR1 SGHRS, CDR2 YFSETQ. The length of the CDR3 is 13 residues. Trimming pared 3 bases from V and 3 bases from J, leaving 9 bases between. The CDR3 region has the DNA TGCGCCAGCAGCTATAGCCCCGAAGAGACCCAGTACTTC. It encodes CASSYSPEETQYF.

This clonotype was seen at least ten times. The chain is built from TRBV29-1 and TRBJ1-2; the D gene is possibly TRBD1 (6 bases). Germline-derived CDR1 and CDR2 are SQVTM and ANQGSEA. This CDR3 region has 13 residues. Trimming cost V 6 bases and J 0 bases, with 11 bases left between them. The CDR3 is CSVRQASNYGYTF. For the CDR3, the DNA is TGCAGCGTCCGACAGGCATCTAACTATGGCTACACCTTC.

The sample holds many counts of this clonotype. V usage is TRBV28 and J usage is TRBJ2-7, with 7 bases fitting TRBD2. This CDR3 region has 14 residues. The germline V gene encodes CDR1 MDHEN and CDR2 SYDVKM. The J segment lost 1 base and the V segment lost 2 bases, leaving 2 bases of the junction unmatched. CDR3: CASSLTSESYEQYF. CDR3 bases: TGTGCCAGCAGTTTAACTAGCGAGTCCTACGAGCAGTACTTC.

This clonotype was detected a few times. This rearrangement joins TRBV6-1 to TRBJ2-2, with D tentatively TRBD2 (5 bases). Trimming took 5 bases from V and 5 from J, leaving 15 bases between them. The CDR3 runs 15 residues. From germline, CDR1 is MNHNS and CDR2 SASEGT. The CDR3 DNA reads TGTGCCAGCAGTACACTCACGAGGGATACCGGGGAGCTGTTTTTT. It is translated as CASSTLTRDTGELFF.

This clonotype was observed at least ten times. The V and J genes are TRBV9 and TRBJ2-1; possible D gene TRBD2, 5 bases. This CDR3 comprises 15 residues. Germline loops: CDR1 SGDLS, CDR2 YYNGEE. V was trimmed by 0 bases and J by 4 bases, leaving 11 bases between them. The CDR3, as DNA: TGTGCCAGCAGCGTAGTTCCTAGCTCTTACAATGAGCAGTTCTTC. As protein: CASSVVPSSYNEQFF. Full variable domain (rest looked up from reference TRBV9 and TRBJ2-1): DSGVTQTPKHLITATGQRVTLRCSPRSGDLSVYWYQQSLDQGLQFLIQYYNGEERAKGNILERFSAQQFPDLHSELNLSSLELGDSALYFCASSVVPSSYNEQFFGPGTRLTVL.

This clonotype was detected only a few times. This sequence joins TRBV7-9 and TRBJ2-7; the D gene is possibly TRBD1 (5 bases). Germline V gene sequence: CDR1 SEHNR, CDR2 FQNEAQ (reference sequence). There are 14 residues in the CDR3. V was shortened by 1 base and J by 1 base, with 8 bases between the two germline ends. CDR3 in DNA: TGTGCCAGCAGCTTAGAAAGGGGATCCTACGAGCAGTACTTC. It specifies CASSLERGSYEQYF. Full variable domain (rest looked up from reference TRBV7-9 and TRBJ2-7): DTGVSQNPRHKITKRGQNVTFRCDPISEHNRLYWYRQTLGQGPEFLTYFQNEAQLEKSRLLSDRFSAERPKGSFSTLEIQRTEQGDSAMYLCASSLERGSYEQYFGPGTRLTVT.

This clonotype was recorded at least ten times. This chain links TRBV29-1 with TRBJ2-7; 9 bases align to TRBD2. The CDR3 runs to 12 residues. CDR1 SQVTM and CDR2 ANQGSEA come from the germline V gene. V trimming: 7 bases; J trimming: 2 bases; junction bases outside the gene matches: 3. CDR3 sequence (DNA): TGCAGCGCCCGACTAGCGGCCTACGAGCAGTACTTC. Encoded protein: CSARLAAYEQYF.

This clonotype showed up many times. The CDR3 loop is CASSFLAGPNNEQFF. The CDR3 bases are TGTGCCAGCAGTTTTTTAGCGGGTCCCAACAATGAGCAGTTCTTC. The chain is built from TRBV28 and TRBJ2-1, with 7 bases lining up with TRBD2. Germline CDR1 MDHEN, CDR2 SYDVKM. V trimming: 3 bases; J trimming: 5 bases; junction bases outside the gene matches: 7. The CDR3 covers 15 residues.

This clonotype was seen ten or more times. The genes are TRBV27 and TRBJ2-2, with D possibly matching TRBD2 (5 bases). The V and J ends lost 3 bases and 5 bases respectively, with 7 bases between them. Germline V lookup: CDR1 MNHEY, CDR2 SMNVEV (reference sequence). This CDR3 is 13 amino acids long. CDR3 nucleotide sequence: TGTGCCAGCAGTTTCCCGGGAACCGGGGAGCTGTTTTTT. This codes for CASSFPGTGELFF.

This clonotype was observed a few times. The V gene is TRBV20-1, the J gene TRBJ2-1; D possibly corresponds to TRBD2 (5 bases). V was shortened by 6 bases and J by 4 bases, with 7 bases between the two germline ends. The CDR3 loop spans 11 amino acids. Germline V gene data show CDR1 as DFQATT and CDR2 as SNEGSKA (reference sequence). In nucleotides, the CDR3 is TGCAGTGCCCTAGCATACAATGAGCAGTTCTTC. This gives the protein CSALAYNEQFF.